Each of the 28 T cell receptor beta chains below was sequenced from the same sample in a study of regulatory T cells in long-lasting Graves disease. Library construction for TCR beta used iRepertoire HTBI primers and Arm-PCR of CDR3 regions. TCRdb re-derived calls from the multiplex PCR reads in MiXCR, one entry per CDR3 protein. The sample includes approximately 350,000 distinct CDR3 sequences, about 11% seen only once; the top ten take 18%. This sample's time point: newly diagnosed GD, antithyroid drugs for less than 3 months. With RNA extracted from PBMCs as input, the TCR library was made. These sequences were also reported in another study, on T cells in Graves' hyperthyroidism and ophthalmopathy.

Sequencing was performed on peripheral blood mononuclear cells (PBMCs), taken at new diagnosis, from a patient treated with antithyroid drugs. These receptors all come from a woman aged 18 to 35 with Graves disease.

The chain has TRBV12-5 and TRBJ1-2; D remains unclear. Germline CDR1 is LGHNT and CDR2 is FRNRAP. CDR3 length: 12 amino acids. V shed 2 bases and J shed 5 bases, with 6 bases lying between them. CDR3 DNA sequence: TGTGCTAGTGGTTTGTATGGGTATGGCTACACCTTC. It yields the protein CASGLYGYGYTF. Full variable domain (outside the CDR3, taken from reference TRBV12-5 and TRBJ1-2): DARVTQTPRHKVTEMGQEVTMRCQPILGHNTVFWYRQTMMQGLELLAYFRNRAPLDDSGMPKDRFSAEMPDATLATLKIQPSEPRDSAVYFCASGLYGYGYTFGSGTRLTVV.

The CDR3 DNA reads TGTGCCAGCAGCTTAAGGGACAGGGTGAACACTGAAGCTTTCTTT. Translated: CASSLRDRVNTEAFF. The chain carries TRBV7-6 and TRBJ1-1; 9 positions match TRBD1. The J segment lost 0 bases and the V segment lost 2 bases, leaving 1 base of the junction unmatched. The CDR3 is made up of 15 amino acids. In germline, CDR1 is SGHVS, CDR2 FNYEAQ.

This clonotype was counted ten times or more. The rearrangement joins TRBV2 to TRBJ2-5; D may be TRBD2 (6 bases). The CDR3 length is 14 residues. Germline V gene sequence: CDR1 SNHLY, CDR2 FYNNEI. V dropped 5 bases and J dropped 1 base, with 11 bases sitting between them. The CDR3 bases are TGTGCCAGCAGTATTAGCGGACCCCAAGAGACCCAGTACTTC. It specifies CASSISGPQETQYF. Full variable domain (missing parts from reference TRBV2 and TRBJ2-5): EPEVTQTPSHQVTQMGQEVILRCVPISNHLYFYWYRQILGQKVEFLVSFYNNEISEKSEIFDDQFSVERPDGSNFTLKIRSTKLEDSAMYFCASSISGPQETQYFGPGTRLLVL.

This clonotype has at least ten counts. The genes are TRBV20-1 and TRBJ2-1; no clear D gene. The germline gives CDR1 DFQATT, CDR2 SNEGSKA (reference sequence). The CDR3 is 11 amino acids. The V end was cut by 6 bases, the J end by 4 bases, with 7 bases between. The CDR3 DNA sequence: TGCAGTGCGCCTTATTACAATGAGCAGTTCTTC. Its translation: CSAPYYNEQFF.

The gene calls are TRBV19 and TRBJ1-5; 8 positions match TRBD1. Unmatched junction bases numbered 4, after V lost 4 bases and J lost 2 bases. Looked up from germline, CDR1 is LNHDA and CDR2 is SQIVND (reference sequence). This CDR3 comprises 15 residues. CDR3 in DNA: TGTGCCAGTAGTACCTTGACAGGGGGCAATCAGCCCCAGCATTTT. It translates to CASSTLTGGNQPQHF.

This clonotype was detected only a few times. This rearrangement joins TRBV6-2 or TRBV6-3 to TRBJ2-5, with 9 bases that match TRBD1. In germline, CDR1 is MNHEY, CDR2 SVGEGT. The CDR3 runs 17 residues. Germline trimming cut 0 bases from V and 3 bases from J; bases unmatched to any gene: 8. The CDR3 DNA reads as TGTGCCAGCAGTTACTCGACCAGACAGGGGGTCAAAGAGACCCAGTACTTC. It yields the protein CASSYSTRQGVKETQYF.

This clonotype came up many times. The chain recombines TRBV12-3 or TRBV12-4 with TRBJ2-5; D is uncertain. Deletions cut 2 bases from V and 2 bases from J, with 9 bases between. The CDR3 is 14 amino acids. Here the CDR3 reads CASSLNDAQETQYF. CDR3 DNA: TGTGCCAGCAGTTTAAACGATGCTCAAGAGACCCAGTACTTC.

As concerns this clonotype: Possible read error: a much larger clone is one base away. V usage is TRBV11-2 and J usage is TRBJ2-2, with a weak D call TRBD2 (6 bases). The length of the CDR3 is 13 residues. The germline CDR1 and CDR2 sequences are SGHAT and FQNNGV. The CDR3 DNA reads as TGTGCCAGCAGCCGACTAGTTCCCGGGGGGCTGTTTTTT. It encodes CASSRLVPGGLFF.

The chain uses TRBV7-9 and TRBJ2-5; D perhaps matches TRBD1 (6 bases). The germline V gene encodes CDR1 SEHNR and CDR2 FQNEAQ (reference sequence). Trimming pared 1 base from V and 5 bases from J, leaving 14 bases between. This CDR3 has 15 residues. The DNA of the CDR3 is TGTGCCAGCAGCTTAGACTTGGGGGCTGGTGAGACCCAGTACTTC. This encodes CASSLDLGAGETQYF.

At least ten counts were recorded for this clonotype. The rearrangement uses TRBV2 and TRBJ2-5, with D possibly TRBD1 on 6 matching bases. The V end was cut by 9 bases, the J end by 3 bases, with 8 bases between. Germline V gene sequence: CDR1 SNHLY, CDR2 FYNNEI. The length of the CDR3 is 11 residues. The CDR3 loop reads CASHREETQYF. As DNA, the CDR3 is TGTGCCAGTCACAGGGAAGAGACCCAGTACTTC.

This clonotype has just a few counts. J is TRBJ1-1 and V is TRBV7-8; no reliable D call. Germline CDR1 and CDR2: SGHVS and FQNEAQ. The CDR3 covers 15 residues. Trimming shortened V by 3 bases and J by 5 bases, and 16 bases separated the two germline ends. CDR3 coding DNA: TGTGCCAGCAGCTTTCGACCAATACCCGGGACTGAAGCTTTCTTT. Translation gives CASSFRPIPGTEAFF.

This clonotype was picked up many times. The CDR3 sequence: CASSLSWTGNLVPSTDTQYF. The CDR3 DNA sequence: TGTGCCAGCAGTTTATCCTGGACAGGGAATTTAGTCCCTAGCACAGATACGCAGTATTTT. The chain links TRBV28 to TRBJ2-3, with 8 positions matching TRBD1. Unmatched junction bases numbered 15, after V lost 1 base and J lost 0 bases. Germline CDR1 MDHEN, CDR2 SYDVKM. This CDR3 has 20 amino acids.

At least ten counts were recorded for this clonotype. CDR3: CASSYQGFRDSNQPQHF. For the CDR3, the DNA is TGTGCCAGCAGTTATCAGGGGTTTCGCGATAGCAATCAGCCCCAGCATTTT. V usage is TRBV6-5 and J usage is TRBJ1-5; tentative D call: TRBD1 (6 bases). Per the germline V gene, CDR1 is MNHEY and CDR2 is SVGAGI. CDR3 size: 17 residues. V gave up 3 bases and J gave up 0 bases, with 15 bases separating them.

This clonotype has a count of ten or more. The V call is TRBV7-2, the J call TRBJ2-1; 8 bases align to TRBD2. CDR1 SGHTA and CDR2 FQGNSA come from the germline V gene. With 5 bases clipped from V and 5 bases from J, the junction kept 8 bases outside the gene matches. The CDR3 runs to 15 residues. CDR3 residues: CASSPSGTRNNEQFF. The DNA of the CDR3 is TGTGCCAGCAGCCCGTCCGGGACTAGAAACAATGAGCAGTTCTTC.

This clonotype has a handful of counts. V gene TRBV19 combines with J gene TRBJ1-5; 7 bases match TRBD1. This CDR3 is 13 amino acids long. Germline V gives CDR1 LNHDA, CDR2 SQIVND (reference sequence). After removal of 4 bases from V and 7 bases from J, the junction contained 4 bases not matched to a gene. In DNA, the CDR3 is TGTGCCAGTAGTACTTGGACAGGACAGCCCCAGCATTTT. It codes for CASSTWTGQPQHF.

This clonotype was picked up many times. This chain links TRBV28 with TRBJ1-2; 8 nucleotides line up with TRBD1. CDR1 MDHEN and CDR2 SYDVKM come from the germline V gene. V dropped 7 bases and J dropped 4; count of bases not matched to a gene: 8. The CDR3 covers 14 residues. The CDR3 loop is CASTGWDRRYGYTF. As DNA, the CDR3 is TGTGCCAGCACCGGATGGGACAGGCGCTATGGCTACACCTTC.

Ten or more counts support this clonotype. The rearrangement joins TRBV18 to TRBJ2-1; D possibly corresponds to TRBD2 (6 bases). The germline V gene encodes CDR1 KGHSH and CDR2 LQKENI. This CDR3 region has 18 residues. Between the trimmed V and J ends, which lost 3 bases and 9 bases, there was a span of 27 bases. In DNA, the CDR3 is TGTGCCAGCTCACCTCACGGGGGTTTTAACACCTTCCCCGCTGAGCAGTTCTTC. It codes for CASSPHGGFNTFPAEQFF. The full variable domain, completed using reference TRBV18 and TRBJ2-1, is NAGVMQNPRHLVRRRGQEARLRCSPMKGHSHVYWYRQLPEEGLKFMVYLQKENIIDESGMPKERFSAEFPKEGPSILRIQQVVRGDSAAYFCASSPHGGFNTFPAEQFFGPGTRLTVL.

This clonotype was seen repeatedly, ten times or more. V and J are TRBV18 and TRBJ2-2; D perhaps matches TRBD1 (6 bases). Trimming cost V 4 bases and J 3 bases, with 12 bases left between them. This CDR3 is built from 15 residues. CDR1 is KGHSH and CDR2 is LQKENI in the germline V gene. The CDR3 sequence: CASSHGQTDTGELFF. The CDR3 DNA reads as TGTGCCAGCTCACACGGACAGACCGACACCGGGGAGCTGTTTTTT.

This clonotype was seen ten or more times. This chain uses TRBV12-3 or TRBV12-4 with TRBJ2-1; D is tentatively TRBD1 or TRBD2 (7 bases each). The CDR3 has 14 residues. The V gene lost 7 bases and the J gene lost 8 bases, with 18 bases spanning the gap. CDR3 loop: CASTEDRAGDEQFF. The DNA of the CDR3 is TGTGCCAGCACCGAAGACAGGGCGGGGGATGAGCAGTTCTTC.

This clonotype was seen at least ten times. This sequence joins TRBV11-2 and TRBJ2-2, with D possibly matching TRBD2 (5 bases). The CDR3 length is 16 residues. Per germline, CDR1 SGHAT and CDR2 FQNNGV. Trimming removed 5 bases from V and 1 base from J, with 14 bases in between. Here the CDR3 DNA reads TGTGCCAGCAGCCCCCGGGATAGCTTGAACACCGGGGAGCTGTTTTTT. Its protein is CASSPRDSLNTGELFF.

This clonotype was seen many times. V and J are TRBV27 and TRBJ1-1, with D unclear. CDR3 size: 14 residues. Trimming removed 3 bases at V and 1 base at J, with 9 bases between. Germline loops: CDR1 MNHEY, CDR2 SMNVEV (reference sequence). CDR3 sequence reads: CASSLFGGNTEAFF. CDR3 DNA sequence: TGTGCCAGCAGTTTGTTCGGCGGGAACACTGAAGCTTTCTTT.

This clonotype was seen only a few times. The rearrangement uses TRBV9 and TRBJ2-4, with D maybe TRBD2 (5 bases). In germline, CDR1 is SGDLS, CDR2 YYNGEE. This CDR3 is 12 amino acids long. With 3 bases removed from V and 7 bases from J, the gap between germline ends came to 8 bases. The CDR3 nucleotides read TGTGCCAGCAGCGCGGACTGGAACATTCAGTACTTC. Translated, it gives CASSADWNIQYF.

About this clonotype itself: A much larger clone differs from this one at a single base, so this may be a read error. The V call is TRBV10-3, the J call TRBJ1-1; tentative D call: TRBD1 (5 bases). The CDR3 length is 12 residues. V lost 11 bases and J 6 bases, leaving 16 bases between the germline ends. CDR1 and CDR2 from the germline V gene are ENHRY and SYGVKD. Written as DNA, the CDR3 is TGTGCCGTCATGGGGGATTCACCTGAAGCTTTCTTT. This codes for CAVMGDSPEAFF.

The V call is TRBV28, the J call TRBJ2-3; 7 bases are shared with TRBD2. The J call is in doubt because the DNA end fits TRBJ2-7 better. Looked up from germline, CDR1 is MDHEN and CDR2 is SYDVKM. The CDR3 is 15 residues long. The CDR3, as DNA: TGTGCCAGCAGTTCGGTAGCGGGCCGGTCAAATGAGCAGTACGTC. Translation gives CASSSVAGRSNEQYV.

This clonotype was seen many times. The CDR3 DNA sequence: TGTGCCAGCAGCTTTGGGGGCTCTGGGGCCAACGTCCTGACTTTC. Its translation is CASSFGGSGANVLTF. V gene TRBV5-4 combines with J gene TRBJ2-6, with D possibly called TRBD1 or TRBD2 (5 bases each). Trimming pared 2 bases from V and 0 bases from J, leaving 6 bases between. Germline V lookup: CDR1 SGHNT, CDR2 YYREEE (reference sequence). The length of the CDR3 is 15 residues.

The chain carries TRBV6-2 or TRBV6-3 and TRBJ2-1, with 14 bases aligning to TRBD2. This CDR3 is 16 amino acids long. J gave up 7 bases and V 5 bases, and 7 bases lay outside the gene matches. Germline V gives CDR1 MNHEY, CDR2 SVGEGT. The CDR3 region is CASSRLAGGSTNEQFF. The CDR3 DNA follows: TGTGCCAGCAGTAGACTAGCGGGAGGGAGTACAAATGAGCAGTTCTTC.

This clonotype came up many times. The chain links TRBV28 to TRBJ2-7; unclear D gene. Germline loops: CDR1 MDHEN, CDR2 SYDVKM. The CDR3 totals 12 residues. Between the trimmed V and J ends, which lost 3 bases and 4 bases, there was a span of 7 bases. The DNA of the CDR3 is TGTGCCAGCAGTTTGGTAGAGTACGAGCAGTACTTC. This gives the protein CASSLVEYEQYF. The variable domain in full, with the rest retrieved from reference TRBV28 and TRBJ2-7, is DVKVTQSSRYLVKRTGEKVFLECVQDMDHENMFWYRQDPGLGLRLIYFSYDVKMKEKGDIPEGYSVSREKKERFSLILESASTNQTSMYLCASSLVEYEQYFGPGTRLTVT.

This clonotype was counted at least ten times. The chain combines TRBV24-1 with TRBJ2-7, with a weak D call TRBD2 (6 bases). V was trimmed by 2 bases and J by 6 bases, leaving 25 bases between them. The germline V gene encodes CDR1 KGHDR and CDR2 SFDVKD. The CDR3 totals 18 residues. CDR3 amino acids: CATSDSYRVAGRRTEQYF. CDR3 nucleotides: TGTGCCACCAGTGATTCTTATCGGGTTGCGGGACGTCGAACCGAGCAGTACTTC.